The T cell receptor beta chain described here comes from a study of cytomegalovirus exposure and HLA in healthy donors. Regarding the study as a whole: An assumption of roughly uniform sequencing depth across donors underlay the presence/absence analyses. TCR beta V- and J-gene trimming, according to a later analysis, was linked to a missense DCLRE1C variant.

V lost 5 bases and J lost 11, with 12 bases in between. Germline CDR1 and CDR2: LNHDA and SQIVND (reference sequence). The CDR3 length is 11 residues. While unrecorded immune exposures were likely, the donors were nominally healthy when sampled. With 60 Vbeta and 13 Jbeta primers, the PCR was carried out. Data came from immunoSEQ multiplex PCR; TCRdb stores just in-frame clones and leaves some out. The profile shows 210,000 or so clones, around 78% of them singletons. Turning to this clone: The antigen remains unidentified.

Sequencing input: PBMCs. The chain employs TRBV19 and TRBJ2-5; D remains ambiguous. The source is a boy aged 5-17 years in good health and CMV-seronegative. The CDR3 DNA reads TGTGCCAGTAGTGTAGGATCCGGGCAGTACTTC. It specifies CASSVGSGQYF.